This T cell receptor (beta chain) was sequenced during a study of blood T cell repertoires in COVID-19. Looking at the study overall: PBMCs, B-cell-depleted T cells, or T cells were the source of the cDNA or gDNA that made up the material.

The V end was cut by 0 bases, the J end by 5 bases, with 10 bases between. Germline CDR1 SEHNR, CDR2 FQNEAQ (reference sequence). This CDR3 has 15 residues. Only in-frame clones appear in the TCRdb table, and some are missing; sequencing was by immunoSEQ multiplex PCR. The sample lists roughly 70,000 clones, around nine tenths occurring once. The receptor was derived from a human donor in a cohort sampled during active COVID-19. The sample consisted of peripheral blood. The J gene is TRBJ2-2, the V gene TRBV7-9, with D maybe TRBD2 (6 bases). The CDR3 nucleotides are TGTGCCAGCAGCTTAGCCGGGAGAGGTACCGGGGAGCTGTTTTTT. Amino acid sequence: CASSLAGRGTGELFF.